Given below is one T cell receptor beta chain in context. It has no known antigen specificity. No base qualities exist here, and no much larger clone lies one base off it. Other nucleotide sequences in the sample specify the same CDR3. The meaning of the sample's time point label: baseline before first vaccination. Vaccinee samples came from UK trials COV001 and COV002, including a single-blind randomized controlled phase 2/3 trial of AZD1222 (ChAdOx1 nCoV-19) in healthy adults. Trial participant PBMC samples were collected at day 0 and day 28 after the second dose for TCRbeta chain sequencing. CDR1 and CDR2 are drawn from the germline V gene (reference sequence): LGHDT, YNNKEL. The cysteine opens and the phenylalanine closes a CDR3 of 12 amino acids. The read is trimmed to its CDR3 DNA, 36 bases read in frame from base 1. V is shortened by 4 bases, J by 3 bases, and the region joining them spans 7 bases.

The CDR3 regions of human TCRbeta chains were analyzed by immunosequencing. In the authors' own workflow: TCRs in the repertoires were compared against a reference library of SARS-CoV-2-specific TCRs that had been generated with the MIRA antigen-specificity platform. Breadth was defined as the fraction of unique TCRs that were SARS-CoV-2-associated. Depth was defined as the fraction of total T cells that were SARS-CoV-2-associated. Using the MIRA data, each spike-specific TCR was mapped to the spike region that the TCR reacts to and placed in a CD4 or CD8 class. Log10-transformed breadth and depth values were compared by one-way ANOVA with Sidak's multiple comparisons tests. Drawn from immuneACCESS, this table holds only the in-frame rearrangements with V and J called that TCRdb kept. Clones are partly lost; checked studies trace under half to an unresolved V gene and leave the rest unexplained. V and J calls and clone size follow that table, whereas D and trimming were derived from the DNA. In this sample the table shows some 85,000 clones, about 90% of which occur a single time. The ten largest clonotypes hold about 7.5% of the sample.

This sample is drawn from a study of T cell responses to AZD1222 COVID-19 vaccine (dated by TCRdb to the early 2020s). Broadly, across the study: Because spike-specific TCR depth and breadth did not differ between the two schedules, AZD1222 recipients who got a second dose at roughly 4 weeks were pooled with those who got a second dose at roughly 12 weeks. Trial participants were enrolled by age into subgroups of 18-55, 56-69 and 70-plus years, and around 150, 28 and 57 TCR-sequenced participants, respectively, were included in these subgroups. TCR sequencing covered over 230 trial participants: roughly 200 given two doses of AZD1222 and some 25 given two doses of MenACWY control vaccine.

Study-level results and caveats: Because no day 14 peak-response samples were available, the repertoires could be characterized only after the peak T cell response. In the small 56-69-year group, the increase in depth fell short of significance, most likely because of low power. The vaccine-associated CD4 TCRs covered the entire spike protein, and the dominant responses fell in regions 160-218 and 743-854. Participants were mostly white British, with more females than males. The authors suggested clonal diversity may have been underestimated. Reportedly, close to half of the unique spike-specific TCRs recognized epitopes lying outside the regions that are mutated in the B.1.351 and B.1.1.7 variants. After two AZD1222 doses, both the breadth and the depth of spike-specific TCRs were significantly higher than at day 0 and than in MenACWY recipients. Conclusions about previously exposed vaccinees are limited because only six or seven AZD1222 recipients were SARS-CoV-2 seropositive at baseline.

The sequence links TRBV3-1 (or the pseudogene TRBV3-2) to TRBJ2-7, with TRBD2 tentatively as D gene (6 bases match). Sequenced here: peripheral blood, sampled on day 0 of AZD1222 vaccination. This sequence originates from an adult in good health. The CDR3 in this case is CASSLGGYEQYF. The DNA is TGTGCCAGCAGCCTCGGGGGCTACGAGCAGTACTTC.